The sequence of this TCR beta chain was determined in a study of cytomegalovirus exposure and HLA in healthy donors. In the study overall: Researchers previously reported finding fewer than 140 million unique TCR beta sequences from around 200 million T cells.

This PCR relied on a set of 60 Vbeta primers and 13 Jbeta primers. Libraries were prepared by immunoSEQ multiplex PCR; TCRdb keeps only in-frame clonotypes and omits some of them. The data contain about 200,000 clones, 75% to 90% of them singletons. Findings of the study overall: Cytomegalovirus status was reportedly diagnosed by the classifier with high specificity and sensitivity.

This clone was observed a handful of times. Antigen specificity is unknown. The TCR originated in a woman aged 25 to 39 in good health and CMV-seronegative. The sequencing input was PBMCs.

CDR3 sequence (DNA): TGTGCCAGCAGCTTGGGTGACAGGGGATTTGAGTCCCAGTACTTC. Residues: CASSLGDRGFESQYF. V usage is TRBV7-9 and J usage is TRBJ2-5; 8 bases fit TRBD1. Germline assignment: CDR1 SEHNR and CDR2 FQNEAQ (reference sequence). This CDR3 is 15 amino acids long. With V trimmed by 3 bases and J by 9 bases, 12 bases remained unmatched.